This entry is about one TCR beta chain. The specificity of this receptor is unknown. One base away there is no much larger clone; base qualities are not given. Spanning cysteine to phenylalanine, the CDR3 consists of 14 amino acids. Only the CDR3 DNA stays, 42 bases, in frame from base 1. Deletion took 5 bases off V and 6 bases off J, with a span of 14 bases between the germline ends. Taken from the germline V gene (reference sequence), the CDR1 and CDR2 loops are SEHNR and FQNEAQ. The data belong to a study of response to subunit inactivated influenza vaccine (dated by TCRdb to the late 2010s). Some background on the complete study: Deep quantitative profiling of the T cell receptor repertoire was used in the study to follow responses to a trivalent subunit inactivated influenza vaccine. Broad study findings and their caveats: According to the authors, only a limited number of new T cells may be recruited by each seasonal influenza vaccination.

Library generation was performed with RT-PCR. The instrument given in TCRdb is Illumina HiSeq 2500. TCRdb reprocessed the public reads (quality trimming at Q25 with fastp, clone calling with MiXCR) and kept in-frame beta chains. Each record represents a unique CDR3 protein, reported with the most common genes and DNA among its rows. The sample table records some 190,000 distinct CDR3 sequences; approximately 14% of these occur just once. About 25% of the sample is in the top ten clones. The sequencing used CD8+ T cells sorted from PBMCs, collected about 5 days after vaccination. This TCR was sampled from a man aged 45 to 65 who received an inactivated influenza vaccine. Donor details come from another sample of the same person, matched by shared clones. The chain employs TRBV7-9 and TRBJ2-1; D gene: possibly TRBD1, on 6 matching bases. The DNA sequence is as follows: TGTGCCAGCAGCCCAGGGGTGTATTCCAATGAGCAGTTCTTC. It translates as CASSPGVYSNEQFF.